The rows below give T cell receptor beta chains drawn from one sample of a study of cytomegalovirus exposure and HLA in healthy donors. The assay was immunoSEQ multiplex PCR, and TCRdb's table has in-frame clones only and misses some. The top ten hold around 3.6% of the sample, which has tens of thousands of clones, around 83% seen once. The sequenced sample consisted of PBMCs. These receptors all stem from a young woman in good health and CMV-seronegative. The CDR3 runs from the conserved cysteine through the conserved F or W. Fields, in order: D gene, clone size, J gene, V gene, CDR3 DNA, CDR3 protein. A D gene is named only where the DNA matches it firmly. The listing skips clone size in some rows; elsewhere it reads once, few, many or a size class.

NA	NA	TRBJ1-1	TRBV19	TGTGCCAGTAGTATAGAGCGGGGTGGCACTGAAGCTTTCTTT	CASSIERGGTEAFF
NA	NA	TRBJ2-3	TRBV5-4	TGTGCCAGCAGCTTGGATCTCCGGACTATACCCACAGATACGCAGTATTTT	CASSLDLRTIPTDTQYF
TRBD2	NA	TRBJ2-1	TRBV7-6	TGTGCCAGCAGCTTGGTACTAGCGGACTCAAGCTCCTACAATGAGCAGTTCTTC	CASSLVLADSSSYNEQFF
NA	once	TRBJ2-3	TRBV9	TGTGCCAGCAGCGTAGGCGGGACAGATACGCAGTATTTT	CASSVGGTDTQYF
TRBD1	NA	TRBJ2-7	TRBV28	TGTGCCAGCAGTCCCCGGGACAGGGGAACCTACGAGCAGTACTTC	CASSPRDRGTYEQYF
TRBD1	NA	TRBJ2-5	TRBV28	TGTGCCAGCAGTGTAGAGACAGGGGGCGGGTCAGAGACCCAGTACTTC	CASSVETGGGSETQYF
TRBD2	NA	TRBJ2-1	TRBV2	TGTGCCAGCAGTATGAACCCCCCGGGACTAGCGGGAGGCAATGAGCAGTTCTTC	CASSMNPPGLAGGNEQFF
NA	NA	TRBJ2-1	TRBV27	TGTGCCAGCAGTTATAGTCTCGGTTCTGAGCAGTTCTTC	CASSYSLGSEQFF
TRBD1	NA	TRBJ2-7	TRBV5-4	TGTGCCAGCAGCCTTGACAGGGATGGTGAGCAGTACTTC	CASSLDRDGEQYF
NA	once	TRBJ2-4	TRBV2	TGTGCCAGCAGTACTGCGGCCAAAAACATTCAGTACTTC	CASSTAAKNIQYF
NA	NA	TRBJ2-7	TRBV21-1	TGTGCCAGCAGCCCCCCGAGCTCCTACGAGCAGTACTTC	CASSPPSSYEQYF
NA	NA	TRBJ2-7	TRBV6-6	TGTGCCAGCAGTTACGACAGAATACGCTACGAGCAGTACTTC	CASSYDRIRYEQYF
NA	few	TRBJ1-1	TRBV6-5	TGTGCCAGCACAATGAACACTGAAGCTTTCTTT	CASTMNTEAFF
TRBD1	NA	TRBJ1-2	TRBV19	TGTGCCAGTAGCAAGGGACAGGTTTCGCGGAGCTATGGCTACACCTTC	CASSKGQVSRSYGYTF
TRBD2	few	TRBJ2-7	TRBV6-5	TGTGCCAGCAGTTACTCTTCTCTAGCGGTGAACTACGAGCAGTACTTC	CASSYSSLAVNYEQYF
NA	NA	TRBJ1-2	TRBV6-5	TGTGCCAGCAGTCTGGGCCCGGGGGGCGGCTACCCCTTC	CASSLGPGGGYPF
NA	NA	TRBJ1-1	TRBV9	TGTGCCAGCAGCTTTAGCCCCGGTCTTGGCTTCACTGAAGCTTTCTTT	CASSFSPGLGFTEAFF
TRBD2	NA	TRBJ2-5	TRBV5-8	TGTGCCAGCAGCCGTAGCGGGAGGACGGAGACCCAGTACTTC	CASSRSGRTETQYF
NA	NA	TRBJ1-1	TRBV6-5	TGTGCCAGCAGCGGAACAGGGAGCACTGAAGCTTTCTTT	CASSGTGSTEAFF
NA	NA	TRBJ1-5	TRBV6-6	TGTGCCAGCAGTTTGGACAAGAACACCCAGCATTTT	CASSLDKNTQHF
TRBD2	NA	TRBJ2-7	TRBV30	TGTGCCTGGAGAGGACTAGCTATCTACGAGCAGTACTTC	CAWRGLAIYEQYF
NA	NA	TRBJ2-1	TRBV7-3	TGTGCCAGCAGCCCCCAGGGACTGTCCTACAATGAGCAGTTCTTC	CASSPQGLSYNEQFF
TRBD2	NA	TRBJ2-1	TRBV7-9	TGTGCCAGCATGGCGGGGGGGCTGGATGAGCAGTTCTTC	CASMAGGLDEQFF
NA	NA	TRBJ1-5	TRBV19	TGTGCCAGTAGTATTCTCCACAGGAGCAATCAGCCCCAGCATTTT	CASSILHRSNQPQHF
TRBD1	NA	TRBJ1-5	TRBV28	TGTGCCAGCAGTTTCCTTCAGGGGGCGTACAATCAGCCCCAGCATTTT	CASSFLQGAYNQPQHF
NA	NA	TRBJ2-3	TRBV5-1	TGCGCCAGCAGGCCCGGGAGCGAAAGAACAGATACGCAGTATTTT	CASRPGSERTDTQYF
NA	NA	TRBJ1-2	TRBV30	TGTGCCTGGAGTGTATCGTCCTATGGCTACACCTTC	CAWSVSSYGYTF
NA	NA	TRBJ1-3	TRBV4-3	TGCGCCAGCAGCCAGGTTAAGGCAGGGTCGGCTGGAAACACCATATATTTT	CASSQVKAGSAGNTIYF
NA	NA	TRBJ2-7	TRBV27	TGTGCCAGCAGTTACGGACGGGACTCCTACGAGCAGTACTTC	CASSYGRDSYEQYF
NA	NA	TRBJ1-5	TRBV18	TGTGCCAGCTCACCGGGCAGCCCTTATAGCAATCAGCCCCAGCATTTT	CASSPGSPYSNQPQHF
NA	NA	TRBJ2-7	TRBV19	TGTGCCAGTAGTATTACCAGTGGCCCGTCCTACGAGCAGTACTTC	CASSITSGPSYEQYF
NA	NA	TRBJ1-1	TRBV29-1	TGCAGCGTTGAAGACCCCTGGCCCCGCCCGGGAGCGTTTTTTACTGAAGCTTTCTTT	CSVEDPWPRPGAFFTEAFF
TRBD1	NA	TRBJ2-3	TRBV11-3	TGTGCCAGCAGCTTGACTGGACAGGGAACAGATACGCAGTATTTT	CASSLTGQGTDTQYF
TRBD2	NA	TRBJ2-4	TRBV7-2	TGTGCCAGCAGCCAAGGGCCTAGCGGGGGAATTAGGAACATTCAGTACTTC	CASSQGPSGGIRNIQYF
TRBD1	NA	TRBJ2-5	TRBV4-1	TGCGCCAGCAGCCAGTATTCCCCTGACAGGGGGGAGACCCAGTACTTC	CASSQYSPDRGETQYF
NA	NA	TRBJ2-2	TRBV5-8	TGTGCCAGCAGTTTAAGGGGGTTAGCCGGGGAGCTGTTTTTT	CASSLRGLAGELFF
NA	NA	TRBJ2-3	TRBV18	TGTGCCAGCTCAAATAGCTTAGATACGCAGTATTTT	CASSNSLDTQYF
NA	NA	TRBJ2-7	TRBV28	TGTGCCAGCATGGCAAACTACGAGCAGTACTTC	CASMANYEQYF
NA	few	TRBJ2-7	TRBV9	TGTGCCAGCAGCGCCCAACAGGGTCCCTACGAGCAGTACTTC	CASSAQQGPYEQYF
NA	once	TRBJ2-3	TRBV7-9	TGTGCCAGCAGCTTACTTACAGATACGCAGTATTTT	CASSLLTDTQYF
NA	NA	TRBJ2-1	TRBV27	TGTGCCAGCAGTTTAGACAGAAGTGGCGGCTCATCCTACAATGAGCAGTTCTTC	CASSLDRSGGSSYNEQFF
NA	NA	TRBJ2-7	TRBV5-4	TGTGCCAGCAGCCACCCCGGGACAACGACGTACGAGCAGTACTTC	CASSHPGTTTYEQYF
NA	NA	TRBJ1-5	TRBV6-5	TGTGCCAGCGGCACGCAGCCCCAGCATTTT	CASGTQPQHF
NA	few	TRBJ2-1	TRBV4-3	TGCGCCAGCAGCCAAGAGGGGACAAGCCCCTACAATGAGCAGTTCTTC	CASSQEGTSPYNEQFF
TRBD2	NA	TRBJ2-5	TRBV15	TGTGCCACCAGCAGAAGTAGTCTAGCGGGGTACCAAGAGACCCAGTACTTC	CATSRSSLAGYQETQYF
NA	once	TRBJ1-3	TRBV28	TGTGCCAGCAGTCGTTCTAATGGAAACACCATATATTTT	CASSRSNGNTIYF
NA	NA	TRBJ1-5	TRBV5-1	TGCGCCAGCAAAGGCGGGAGGGCTATCAATCAGCCCCAGCATTTT	CASKGGRAINQPQHF
TRBD1	NA	TRBJ2-1	TRBV5-7	TGTGCCAGCAGCTTTGGGGGACAGGGGGAGGGTGAGCAGTTCTTC	CASSFGGQGEGEQFF
TRBD1	NA	TRBJ1-1	TRBV25-1	TGTGCCAGCAGTGACCTCCGGACAGGGTTGACTGAAGCTTTCTTT	CASSDLRTGLTEAFF
TRBD2	NA	TRBJ2-2	TRBV6-5	TGTGCCAGCACTAAATCTAGCGGGGGGACCGGGGAGCTGTTTTTT	CASTKSSGGTGELFF
TRBD2	medium-sized	TRBJ2-3	TRBV19	TGTGCCAGTTCCCGACTAGCGCCCATTACAGATACGCAGTATTTT	CASSRLAPITDTQYF
NA	few	TRBJ1-2	TRBV7-2	TGTGCCAGCAGCTTAGAACAGAAGAGTGGCTACACCTTC	CASSLEQKSGYTF
TRBD2	NA	TRBJ2-7	TRBV4-1	TGCGCCAGCAGCCAAGGTCCTAGCGGGACCGAGCAGTACTTC	CASSQGPSGTEQYF